This TCR beta chain was captured in a study of blood T cell repertoires in COVID-19 (TCRdb year 2020). Regarding the study in general: Samples from collaborators originated in the United States, Italy and Spain and spanned both the acute and convalescent phases of COVID-19. The prospective study material was composed of cDNA or gDNA derived from T cells, B-cell-depleted T cells, or PBMCs. A freely available public database, intended as a resource for researchers studying the immune response to SARS-CoV-2, is where the repertoires were released. The samples were drawn from the first 160 participants of the ongoing ImmuneRACE study and from 950 to 1,500 subjects provided by 6 global collaborators. The dataset comprised deeply sampled blood TCRbeta repertoires from subjects exposed to, actively infected with, or recovered from COVID-19. The sample metadata nearly always contained a de-identified subject ID, COVID-19 status, age in years and sex. Where HLA class I and class II types were available, the types were taken from metadata supplied by the sample provider, not from assay-based typing. What the authors observed across the whole study: The quantity of clinical and demographic metadata differed by source and by participant and was supplied without curation.

CDR1 is given as MNHEY and CDR2 as SVGAGI, both from the germline V gene. The cysteine opens and the phenylalanine closes a CDR3 of 14 amino acids. Only the CDR3 part of the read is kept: 42 bases, read in frame from the first base. TCRbeta CDR3 regions were amplified from genomic DNA using the immunoSEQ Assay, a bias-controlled multiplex PCR. The source study handled its data this way. The number of nucleated cells in each sample was estimated by amplification of reference gene primers within the assay. To quantify the absolute abundance of each unique TCRbeta CDR3 rearrangement, sequence reads were collapsed and filtered. For each sample, productive Simpson clonality was calculated as the square root of Simpson's diversity index over productive rearrangements. TCRdb mirrors the immuneACCESS table, restricted to in-frame sequences. Some clones are absent from its copies; in checked studies, under half trace to an unresolved V gene, and the reason for the others is unknown. V, J and clone size reflect that table, while D and trimming were determined from the DNA. This sample comprises over 45,000 clones, more than 70% of them detected only once. The top ten clonotypes cover less than 30% of the sample.

This clone appeared a single time. Its antigen is not yet known. One junction end disagrees with the germline gene, perhaps due to a read error. The collaborating institutions used their own protocols to collect whole blood in K2EDTA tubes. For TCRbeta analysis, collaborators shipped samples as frozen whole blood, isolated PBMCs, or DNA extracted from either of those sample types. Input material: peripheral blood. The sequence joins TRBV6-5 to TRBJ1-2, and possibly TRBD1, on 6 matching bases. The clonotype was recovered from a woman of 80 years or more with acute or convalescent COVID-19. The bases read TGTGCCAGCAGTCCCCGGGTGGGGACACTACGCTCGGAATTC. This yields the protein CASSPRVGTLRSEF.